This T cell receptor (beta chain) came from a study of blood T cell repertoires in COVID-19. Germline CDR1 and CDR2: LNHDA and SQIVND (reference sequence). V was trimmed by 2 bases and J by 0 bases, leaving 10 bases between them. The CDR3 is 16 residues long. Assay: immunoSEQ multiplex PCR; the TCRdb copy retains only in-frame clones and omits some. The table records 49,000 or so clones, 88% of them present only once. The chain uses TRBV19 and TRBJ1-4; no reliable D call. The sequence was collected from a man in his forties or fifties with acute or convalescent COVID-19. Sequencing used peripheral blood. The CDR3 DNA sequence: TGTGCCAGTAGTATACCCCGGTCACCAACTAATGAAAAACTGTTTTTT. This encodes CASSIPRSPTNEKLFF.